This TCR beta chain was observed in a study of T cell responses to AZD1222 COVID-19 vaccine. Whole-study results and caveats: Mostly white British, mostly female donors; authors suggested clonal diversity may be underestimated. Spike regions recognized by vaccine-associated CD4 TCRs spanned the protein, led by 160-218 and 743-854.

Comments on this clone: Its matching antigen is unknown.

V was trimmed by 7 bases and J by 1 base, leaving 7 bases between them. Germline lookup yields CDR1 SQVTM and CDR2 ANQGSEA. The CDR3 spans 11 residues. The table came from immunoSEQ multiplex PCR; TCRdb's copy has only in-frame clones and leaves some out. The sample contains some 130,000 clones, 90% of which appear only once. The V call is TRBV29-1, the J call TRBJ1-1; the D is unclear. The sequencing here drew on peripheral blood, taken on day 0 of AZD1222 vaccination. The source of this sequence is an adult in good health. The CDR3 region has the DNA TGCAGCGCTCAGGAGAACACTGAAGCTTTCTTT. Its protein is CSAQENTEAFF.